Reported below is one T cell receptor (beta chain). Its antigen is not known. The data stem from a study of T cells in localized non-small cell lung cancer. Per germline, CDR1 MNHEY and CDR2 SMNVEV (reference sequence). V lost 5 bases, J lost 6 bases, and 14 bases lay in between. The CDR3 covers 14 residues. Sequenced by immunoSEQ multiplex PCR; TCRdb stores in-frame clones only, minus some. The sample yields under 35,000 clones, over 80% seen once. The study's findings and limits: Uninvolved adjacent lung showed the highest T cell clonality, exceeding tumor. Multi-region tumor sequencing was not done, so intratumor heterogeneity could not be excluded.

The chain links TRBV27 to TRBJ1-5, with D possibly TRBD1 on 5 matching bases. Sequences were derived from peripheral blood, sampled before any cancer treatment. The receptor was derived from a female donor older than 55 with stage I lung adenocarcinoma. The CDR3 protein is CASSPRGGSQPQHF. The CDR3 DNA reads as TGTGCCAGCAGTCCCCGTGGGGGTAGTCAGCCCCAGCATTTT.